The 8 T cell receptor beta chains listed next were all sequenced from one sample in a study of blood T cell repertoires in COVID-19. Libraries were prepared by immunoSEQ multiplex PCR; TCRdb keeps only in-frame clonotypes and omits some of them. In the table there are about 220,000 clones, about 79% of which are singletons. Sequenced input: peripheral blood. The receptors originated from a man aged 50 to 60 with active or convalescent COVID-19.

This rearrangement joins TRBV2 to TRBJ2-7; perhaps TRBD1 as D (6 bases). The CDR3 is made up of 12 amino acids. The germline CDR1 and CDR2 sequences are SNHLY and FYNNEI. This chain's CDR3 is CASSVQGFVLIV. Written as DNA, the CDR3 is TGTGCCAGCAGTGTACAGGGTTTCGTCCTAATCGTC.

This chain joins TRBV19 and TRBJ1-1; the D gene is possibly TRBD1 (5 bases). Germline loops: CDR1 LNHDA, CDR2 SQIVND (reference sequence). The V end lost 4 bases, the J end lost 0 bases, and 9 bases lay between the germline ends. The CDR3 has 14 amino acids. CDR3 in amino acids: CASSRKGLNTEAFF. CDR3 in DNA: TGTGCCAGTAGTAGAAAGGGGTTGAACACTGAAGCTTTCTTT.

The chain employs TRBV4-1 and TRBJ2-5; TRBD2 matches at 12 bases. The germline gives CDR1 MGHRA, CDR2 YSYEKL. V trimming: 2 bases; J trimming: 5 bases; junction bases outside the gene matches: 15. The CDR3 is made up of 19 amino acids. CDR3 protein: CASSQQITTSGSPRETQYF. CDR3 bases: TGCGCCAGCAGCCAACAAATAACGACTAGCGGGAGTCCTCGGGAGACCCAGTACTTC.

The sample holds one count of this clone. V and J are TRBV7-2 and TRBJ1-6; 8 bases are a match to TRBD1. Germline CDR1 reads SGHTA; CDR2 reads FQGNSA. The CDR3 covers 16 residues. J lost 6 bases, V lost 1 base, and 5 bases had no gene match. The CDR3, as DNA: TGTGCCAGCAGCTTAGTCGGGACAGGAATTAATTCACCCCTCCACTTT. Amino acid sequence: CASSLVGTGINSPLHF.

This clone was found many times. The chain carries TRBV27 and TRBJ2-1, with D tentatively TRBD2 (7 bases). The CDR3 spans 16 residues. Between the trimmed V and J ends, which lost 6 bases and 0 bases, there was a span of 15 bases. Germline CDR1 is MNHEY and CDR2 is SMNVEV (reference sequence). Written as DNA, the CDR3 is TGTGCCAGCAGCGGGGGGCTAGTTAGCTCCTACAATGAGCAGTTCTTC. Translating gives CASSGGLVSSYNEQFF.

The chain is built from TRBV7-9 and TRBJ1-2; D is perhaps TRBD1 (5 bases). CDR1 SEHNR and CDR2 FQNEAQ come from the germline V gene (reference sequence). The CDR3 extends over 18 amino acids. Trimming left V 1 base short and J 5 bases short, with 23 bases between. The CDR3 bases are TGTGCCAGCAGCTTAGGGAGAATCAGGGACTCAGGTAGTTATGGCTACACCTTC. Protein product: CASSLGRIRDSGSYGYTF.

This clone was found once. V gene TRBV6-5 combines with J gene TRBJ1-2; TRBD1 agrees at 7 bases. V trimming: 6 bases; J trimming: 2 bases; junction bases outside the gene matches: 6. This CDR3 region has 14 residues. The germline V gene encodes CDR1 MNHEY and CDR2 SVGAGI. The CDR3: CASRYDRANYGYTF. The CDR3 DNA sequence: TGTGCCAGCAGATACGACAGGGCAAACTATGGCTACACCTTC.

The chain recombines TRBV28 with TRBJ1-2; 8 bases are a match to TRBD1. V dropped 6 bases and J dropped 4; count of bases not matched to a gene: 10. The CDR3 contains 15 residues. Germline V gene lookup returns CDR1 MDHEN and CDR2 SYDVKM. CDR3 nucleotide sequence: TGTGCCAGCAGAAAAAGGACAGGGAGCCTCTATGGCTACACCTTC. Translation: CASRKRTGSLYGYTF.